This T cell receptor (beta chain) was identified during a study of blood T cell repertoires in COVID-19. Assay: immunoSEQ multiplex PCR; the TCRdb copy retains only in-frame clones and omits some. The table has approximately 400,000 clones, 75% to 90% seen once. V lost 1 base and J 0 bases, leaving 9 bases between the germline ends. Germline assignment: CDR1 SGHTA and CDR2 FQGNSA. This CDR3 has 15 residues. The chain links TRBV7-2 to TRBJ1-1, with D possibly TRBD1 on 5 matching bases. The source of this sequence is a woman in her forties or fifties who had recovered from COVID-19. The sequenced material came from PBMCs or T cells enriched from blood (not recorded which). The CDR3 DNA follows: TGTGCCAGCAGCTTAGTAGCAGGGCTGAACACTGAAGCTTTCTTT. It yields the protein CASSLVAGLNTEAFF.